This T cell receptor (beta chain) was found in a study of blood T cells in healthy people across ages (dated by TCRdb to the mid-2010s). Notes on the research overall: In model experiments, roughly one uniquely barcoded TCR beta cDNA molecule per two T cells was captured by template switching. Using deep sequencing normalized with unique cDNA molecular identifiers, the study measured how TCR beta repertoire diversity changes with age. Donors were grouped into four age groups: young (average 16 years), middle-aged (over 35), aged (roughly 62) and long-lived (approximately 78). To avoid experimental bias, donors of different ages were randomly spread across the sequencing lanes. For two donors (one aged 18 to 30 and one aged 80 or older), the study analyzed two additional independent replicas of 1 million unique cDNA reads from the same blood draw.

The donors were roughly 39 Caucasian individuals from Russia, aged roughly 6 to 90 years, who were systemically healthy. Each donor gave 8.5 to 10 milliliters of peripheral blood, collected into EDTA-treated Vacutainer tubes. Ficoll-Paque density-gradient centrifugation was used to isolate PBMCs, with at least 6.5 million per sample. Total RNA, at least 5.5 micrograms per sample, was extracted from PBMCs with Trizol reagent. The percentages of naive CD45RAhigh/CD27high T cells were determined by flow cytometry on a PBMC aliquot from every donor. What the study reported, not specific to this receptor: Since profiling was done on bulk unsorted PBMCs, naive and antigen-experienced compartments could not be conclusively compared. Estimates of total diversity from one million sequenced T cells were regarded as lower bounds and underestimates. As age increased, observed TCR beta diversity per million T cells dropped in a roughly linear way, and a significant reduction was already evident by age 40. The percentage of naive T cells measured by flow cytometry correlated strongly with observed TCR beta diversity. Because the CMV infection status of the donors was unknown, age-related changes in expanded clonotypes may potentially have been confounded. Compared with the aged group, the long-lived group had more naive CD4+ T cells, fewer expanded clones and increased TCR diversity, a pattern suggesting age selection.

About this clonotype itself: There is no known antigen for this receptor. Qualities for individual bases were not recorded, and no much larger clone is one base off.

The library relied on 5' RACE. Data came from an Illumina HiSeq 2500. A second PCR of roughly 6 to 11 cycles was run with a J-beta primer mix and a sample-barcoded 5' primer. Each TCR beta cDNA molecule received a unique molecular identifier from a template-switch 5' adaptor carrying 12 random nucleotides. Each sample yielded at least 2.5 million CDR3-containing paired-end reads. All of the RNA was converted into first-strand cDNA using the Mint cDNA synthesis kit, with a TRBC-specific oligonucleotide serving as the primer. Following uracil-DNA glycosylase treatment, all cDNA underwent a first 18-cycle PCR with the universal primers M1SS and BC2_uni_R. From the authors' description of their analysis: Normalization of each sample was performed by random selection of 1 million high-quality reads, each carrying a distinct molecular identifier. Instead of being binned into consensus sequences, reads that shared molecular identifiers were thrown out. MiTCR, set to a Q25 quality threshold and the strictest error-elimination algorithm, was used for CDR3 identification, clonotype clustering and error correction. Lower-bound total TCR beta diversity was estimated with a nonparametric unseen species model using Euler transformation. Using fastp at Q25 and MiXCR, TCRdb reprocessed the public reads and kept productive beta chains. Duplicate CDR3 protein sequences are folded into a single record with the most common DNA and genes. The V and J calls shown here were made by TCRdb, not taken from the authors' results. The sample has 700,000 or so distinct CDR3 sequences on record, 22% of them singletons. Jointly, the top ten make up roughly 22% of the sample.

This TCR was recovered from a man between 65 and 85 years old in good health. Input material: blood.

The CDR3 amino acid sequence is: CASSYSTRGRNYGYTF. In nucleotide form, the sequence is TGTGCCAGCAGTTACTCAACTAGGGGACGAAACTATGGCTACACCTTC. This sequence uses TRBV6-5 and TRBJ1-2; a tentative D call is TRBD1 (5 bases match). CDR1 and CDR2 were assigned from the germline V gene as MNHEY and SVGAGI. From cysteine to phenylalanine, the CDR3 is 16 amino acids long. Only the CDR3 DNA is retained, 48 bases long and in frame from the first base. V drops 0 bases and J drops 2 bases, leaving 13 bases in between.